These T cell receptor beta chains were read from a single sample in a study of T cells in Graves' hyperthyroidism and ophthalmopathy. TCRdb redid the calling of the multiplex PCR reads with MiXCR, one entry per CDR3 protein. In the table there are approximately 330,000 distinct CDR3 sequences, about 13% of which are singletons. The source material was blood. Receptors originate from a woman in her thirties or forties with Graves' ophthalmopathy. CDR3s include the opening cysteine and the closing phenylalanine or tryptophan. A D gene is named only where the DNA matches it firmly. Clone size is given for some rows only: seen once, a few or many times, or a class if the clone is expanded.

TRBV30	TRBJ2-1	.	.	TGTGCCTGGAGTGGGCTATCGGGAATCTATGAGCAGTTCTTC	CAWSGLSGIYEQFF
TRBV4-1	TRBJ2-7	.	.	TGCGCCAGCAGCCAAGGACCTGCTGACGAGCAGTACTTC	CASSQGPADEQYF
TRBV5-6	TRBJ2-5	.	many	TGTGCCAGCAGCTTTGCGGGCCGTACCCAAGAGACCCAGTACTTC	CASSFAGRTQETQYF
TRBV5-1	TRBJ2-4	.	.	TGCGCCAGCCAACAGGAGGGGAGTTGGAACATTCAGTACTTC	CASQQEGSWNIQYF
TRBV12-3/TRBV12-4	TRBJ1-1	.	many	TGTGCCAGCACTCACACAGGGAACACTGAAGCTTTCTTT	CASTHTGNTEAFF
TRBV28	TRBJ2-3	TRBD1	many	TGTGCCAGCAGTACCGCGGGACAGGGGGCAGATACGCAGTATTTT	CASSTAGQGADTQYF
TRBV29-1	TRBJ2-1	.	.	TGCAGCGTGGACCGGGACTACAATGAGCAGTTCTTC	CSVDRDYNEQFF
TRBV5-4	TRBJ2-3	.	many	TGTGCCAGCACTCTGGCACCCTCTCCCACAGATACGCAGTATTTT	CASTLAPSPTDTQYF
TRBV27	TRBJ1-1	.	many	TGTGCCAGCAGTTTCCGGGATCGTTTGACTGAAGCTTTCTTT	CASSFRDRLTEAFF
TRBV3-1	TRBJ1-3	.	.	TGTGCCAGCGAGACGGTCTCTGGAAACACCATATATTTT	CASETVSGNTIYF
TRBV5-1	TRBJ2-2	.	many	TGCGCCAGCAGCCCCAGGGGGGGCGGGGAGCTGTTTTTT	CASSPRGGGELFF
TRBV6-1	TRBJ2-7	TRBD1	many	TGTGCCAGCAGCAGGCCAGGGGGCTCGGTCGAGCAGTACTTC	CASSRPGGSVEQYF
TRBV12-3/TRBV12-4	TRBJ2-1	TRBD2	many	TGTGCCAGCAGAGGTAGCGGGAGCTCCTACAATGAGCAGTTCTTC	CASRGSGSSYNEQFF
TRBV5-4	TRBJ1-6	.	few	TGTGCCAGCAGCTTGGGCCGACCCGGGGGAAATTCACCCCTCCACTTT	CASSLGRPGGNSPLHF
TRBV20-1	TRBJ1-1	.	few	TGCAGTGCTAGACGGACGATGAACACTGAAGCTTTCTTT	CSARRTMNTEAFF
TRBV5-8	TRBJ1-2	.	.	TGTGCCAGCAGCTTCTCGAGGGCCACCTTC	CASSFSRATF
TRBV6-1	TRBJ2-7	.	many	TGTGCCAGCAGCTCTGGACCATTCTACGAGCAGTACTTC	CASSSGPFYEQYF
TRBV6-1	TRBJ1-1	TRBD1	many	TGTGCCAGCAGTTCAAAGCCTACAGGGGACACTGAAGCTTTCTTT	CASSSKPTGDTEAFF
TRBV2	TRBJ1-6	TRBD1	many	TGTGCCAGCAGTGACACAGGGGGTTTGTCACCCCTCCACTTT	CASSDTGGLSPLHF
TRBV6-1	TRBJ2-3	.	few	TGTGCCAGCAGTGAGTGGGGGAGCACCTCAGATACGCAGTATTTT	CASSEWGSTSDTQYF
TRBV20-1	TRBJ2-2	.	few	TGCAGTGCTAACCCCTGGCAGGGCGCGAACACCGGGGAGCTGTTTTTT	CSANPWQGANTGELFF
TRBV29-1	TRBJ2-3	.	many	TGCAGCGTTGGGACAGGCACAGATACGCAGTATTTT	CSVGTGTDTQYF
TRBV29-1	TRBJ2-1	.	.	TGCAGCGTTGACTCCCAGAACAATGAGCAGTTCTTC	CSVDSQNNEQFF
TRBV7-9	TRBJ1-2	TRBD1	many	TGTGCCAGCTCTCCCCCGGGACAGGATTCGGGAGGCTACACCTTC	CASSPPGQDSGGYTF
TRBV2	TRBJ2-2	TRBD2	.	TGTGCCAGCGTCGGGGGGGCCAGGAACACCGGGGAGCTGTTTTTT	CASVGGARNTGELFF
TRBV3-1	TRBJ1-2	.	.	TGTGCCAGCAGCCATCAATCCGGGGGCGGCTACACCTTC	CASSHQSGGGYTF
TRBV7-9	TRBJ1-1	.	.	TGTGCCAGCACCCGACTCTTGACTGAAGCTTTCTTT	CASTRLLTEAFF
TRBV3-1	TRBJ1-1	TRBD1	many	TGTGCCAGCAGCCAATGGACAGGATGGACTGAAGCTTTCTTT	CASSQWTGWTEAFF
TRBV12-3/TRBV12-4	TRBJ1-1	.	many	TGTGCCAGCACCCGGAAAGGGACGGTGAACACTGAAGCTTTCTTT	CASTRKGTVNTEAFF
TRBV10-3	TRBJ1-1	.	many	TGTGCCATCAGCAAACAGGGAAGTGGGACTGAAGCTTTCTTT	CAISKQGSGTEAFF
TRBV25-1	TRBJ2-1	.	.	TGTGCCAGCAGGATTGACGGGGGCTCCTACAATGAGCAGTTCTTC	CASRIDGGSYNEQFF
TRBV5-1	TRBJ1-4	.	.	TGCGCCAGCAGCTTGCGGGGGAAAAATGAAAAACTGTTTTTT	CASSLRGKNEKLFF
TRBV10-3	TRBJ1-1	TRBD1	many	TGTGCCATCAGTGAAGGGACAGAGAACACTGAAGCTTTCTTT	CAISEGTENTEAFF
TRBV7-8	TRBJ2-1	TRBD1	few	TGTGCCAGCAGAAGGGACAGTATCAATGAGCAGTTCTTC	CASRRDSINEQFF
TRBV11-2	TRBJ2-5	.	few	TGTGCCAGCAGCCTTAAGGGACAGACCCAGTACTTC	CASSLKGQTQYF
TRBV2	TRBJ1-2	.	.	TGTGCCAGCAGTGGACCCCCTCTTGGCTACACCTTC	CASSGPPLGYTF
TRBV7-9	TRBJ1-2	.	few	TGTGCCAGCAGCTTACTTCGGCCTCCAATCGCCTTC	CASSLLRPPIAF
TRBV12-3/TRBV12-4	TRBJ2-1	.	many	TGTGCCAGCAGTGTACTTGGAAGCGGCGAGCAGTTCTTC	CASSVLGSGEQFF
TRBV19	TRBJ1-3	.	many	TGTGCCAGTAGTTACAGGGGAAACACCATATATTTT	CASSYRGNTIYF
TRBV10-2	TRBJ2-3	.	.	TGCGCCAGCAGTGATCTGTGGGTACTCACAGATACGCAGTATTTT	CASSDLWVLTDTQYF
TRBV7-2	TRBJ1-5	.	many	TGTGCCAGCAGCTTAGGATTCTCGCAGAATCAGCCCCAGCATTTT	CASSLGFSQNQPQHF
TRBV12-3/TRBV12-4	TRBJ2-1	.	many	TGTGCCAGCAGCCGCGCCGGGACGGAGAGGGATGAGCAGTTCTTC	CASSRAGTERDEQFF
TRBV7-9	TRBJ1-2	TRBD1	.	TGTGCCAGCACCCAGGGGGGGGGCTACACCTTC	CASTQGGGYTF
TRBV7-9	TRBJ1-4	.	many	TGTGCCAGCAGCTCCCCGGAGGCGATGGATGAAAAACTGTTTTTT	CASSSPEAMDEKLFF
TRBV7-2	TRBJ1-5	.	.	TGTGCCAGCAGCTTATCCGCTGACTACGATCAGCCCCAGCATTTT	CASSLSADYDQPQHF
TRBV18	TRBJ2-5	.	few	TGTGCCAGCTCACCATGGCAAAAAGAGACCCAGTACTTC	CASSPWQKETQYF
TRBV6-1	TRBJ2-7	TRBD1	many	TGTGCCAGCAGGTATTCCGGGACAGGGAAAAACGAGCAGTACTTC	CASRYSGTGKNEQYF
TRBV20-1	TRBJ2-2	.	few	TGCAGTGCTAGGGGTAACACCGGGGAGCTGTTTTTT	CSARGNTGELFF
TRBV30	TRBJ1-2	.	few	TGTGCCTGGAGTGTACTAAAGCTGGGTTTTTATGGCTACACCTTC	CAWSVLKLGFYGYTF
TRBV7-9	TRBJ2-2	.	many	TGTGCCAGCAGCTTATCAAGGGCCGGGGAGCTGTTTTTT	CASSLSRAGELFF
TRBV20-1	TRBJ2-7	.	many	TGCAGTGCCCGCAAAGCCCAACAGACTTACGAGCAGTACTTC	CSARKAQQTYEQYF
TRBV6-1	TRBJ1-1	.	many	TGTGCCAGCAGCCCAAAGCCTGAAGCTTTCTTT	CASSPKPEAFF
TRBV20-1	TRBJ1-5	TRBD1	few	TGCAGTGCCCCCCCGACGGGACAGCCAAGCAATCAGCCCCAGCATTTT	CSAPPTGQPSNQPQHF
TRBV4-1	TRBJ2-2	TRBD1	few	TGCGCCAGCAGCCACAGGTTCGGGACAGTCAACACCGGGGAGCTGTTTTTT	CASSHRFGTVNTGELFF